This entry lists 2 T cell receptor beta chains sequenced from one sample in a study. TCRdb re-analysed the RT-PCR reads in MiXCR, keeping a single row per CDR3 protein. This sample yields 650,000 to 800,000 distinct CDR3 sequences, of which approximately 15% are seen a single time; 3.6% belongs to the top ten. Sequenced: memory CD4+ T cells from blood. The receptor source for this set is a female donor in good health, serving as a healthy control.

This clonotype was found a few times. The rearrangement joins TRBV6-5 to TRBJ2-1; 8 bases align to TRBD1. V shed 7 bases and J 12 bases; nucleotides not matched to a gene: 11. The V gene's germline CDR1 is MNHEY and CDR2 SVGAGI. This CDR3 spans 13 amino acids. The CDR3 sequence: CASKTRQGNGQFF. The CDR3 DNA reads as TGTGCCAGCAAAACGAGACAGGGGAACGGGCAGTTCTTC.

The rearrangement joins TRBV15 to TRBJ2-1; 10 nucleotides align to TRBD1. Trimming removed 0 bases from V and 8 bases from J; junction bases left unmatched: 7. The CDR3 has 16 residues. Germline V gene data show CDR1 as LNHNV and CDR2 as YYDKDF (reference sequence). CDR3 sequence reads: CATSRDGTGVWDEQFF. The CDR3 DNA reads as TGTGCCACCAGCAGAGATGGGACAGGGGTCTGGGATGAGCAGTTCTTC.